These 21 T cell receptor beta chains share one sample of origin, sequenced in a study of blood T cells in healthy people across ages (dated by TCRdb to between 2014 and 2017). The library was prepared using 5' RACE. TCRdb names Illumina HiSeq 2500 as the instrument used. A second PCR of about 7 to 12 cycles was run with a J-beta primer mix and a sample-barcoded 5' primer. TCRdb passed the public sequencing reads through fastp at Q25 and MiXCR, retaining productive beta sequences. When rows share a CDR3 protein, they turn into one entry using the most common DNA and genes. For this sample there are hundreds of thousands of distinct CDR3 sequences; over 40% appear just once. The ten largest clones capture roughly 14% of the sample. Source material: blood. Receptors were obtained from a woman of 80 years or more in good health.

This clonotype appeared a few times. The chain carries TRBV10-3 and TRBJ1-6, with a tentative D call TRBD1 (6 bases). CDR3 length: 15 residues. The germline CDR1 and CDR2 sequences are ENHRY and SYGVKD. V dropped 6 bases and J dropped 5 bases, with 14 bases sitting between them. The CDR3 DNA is TGTGCCATCAGCGAGCGGGACATACATAATTCACCCCTCCACTTT. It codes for CAISERDIHNSPLHF.

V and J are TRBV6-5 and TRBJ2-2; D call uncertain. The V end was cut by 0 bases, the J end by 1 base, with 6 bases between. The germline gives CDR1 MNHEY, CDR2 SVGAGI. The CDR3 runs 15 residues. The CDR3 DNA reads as TGTGCCAGCAGTTACTCATACCAGAACACCGGGGAGCTGTTTTTT. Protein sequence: CASSYSYQNTGELFF.

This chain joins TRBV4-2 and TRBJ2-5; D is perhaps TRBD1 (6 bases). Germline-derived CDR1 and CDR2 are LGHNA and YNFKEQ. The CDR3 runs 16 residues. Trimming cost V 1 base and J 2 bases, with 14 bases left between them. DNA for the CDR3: TGTGCCAGCAGCCAAGTGGACAGCCTGAGACAAGAGACCCAGTACTTC. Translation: CASSQVDSLRQETQYF.

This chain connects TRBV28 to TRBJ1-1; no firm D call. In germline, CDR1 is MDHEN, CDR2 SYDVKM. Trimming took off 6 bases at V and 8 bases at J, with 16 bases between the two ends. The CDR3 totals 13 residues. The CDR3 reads CASRPLIIAEAFF. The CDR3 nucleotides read TGTGCCAGCAGACCCCTCATCATCGCCGAAGCTTTCTTT. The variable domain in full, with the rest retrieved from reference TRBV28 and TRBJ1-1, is DVKVTQSSRYLVKRTGEKVFLECVQDMDHENMFWYRQDPGLGLRLIYFSYDVKMKEKGDIPEGYSVSREKKERFSLILESASTNQTSMYLCASRPLIIAEAFFGQGTRLTVV.

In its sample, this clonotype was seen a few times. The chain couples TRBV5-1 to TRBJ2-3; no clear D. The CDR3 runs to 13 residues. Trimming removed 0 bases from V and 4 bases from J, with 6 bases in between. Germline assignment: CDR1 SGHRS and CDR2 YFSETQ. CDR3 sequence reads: CASSLGFSDTQYF. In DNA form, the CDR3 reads TGCGCCAGCAGCTTGGGGTTCTCAGATACGCAGTATTTT.

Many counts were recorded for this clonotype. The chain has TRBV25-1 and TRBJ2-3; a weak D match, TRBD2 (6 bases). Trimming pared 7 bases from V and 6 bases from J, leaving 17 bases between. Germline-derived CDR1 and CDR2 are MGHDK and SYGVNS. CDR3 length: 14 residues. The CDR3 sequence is CASNTGRGRDTQYF. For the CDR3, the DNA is TGTGCCAGCAATACGGGACGGGGGAGGGATACGCAGTATTTT.

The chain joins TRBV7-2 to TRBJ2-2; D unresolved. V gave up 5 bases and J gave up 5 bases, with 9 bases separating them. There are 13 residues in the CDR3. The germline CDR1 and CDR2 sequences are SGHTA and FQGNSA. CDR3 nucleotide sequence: TGTGCCAGCAGCACTCAGATAACCGGGGAGCTGTTTTTT. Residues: CASSTQITGELFF.

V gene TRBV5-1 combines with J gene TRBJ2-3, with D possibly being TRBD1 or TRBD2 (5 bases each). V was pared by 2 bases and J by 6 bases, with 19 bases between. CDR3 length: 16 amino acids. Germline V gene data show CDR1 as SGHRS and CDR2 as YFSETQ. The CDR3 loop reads CASSFGRRGEMDTQYF. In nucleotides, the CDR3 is TGCGCCAGCAGCTTCGGGCGGAGAGGGGAAATGGATACGCAGTATTTT.

CDR3 DNA sequence: TGTGCCAGCAGCGCTCAGATAACAGATACGCAGTATTTT. It translates to CASSAQITDTQYF. This sequence joins TRBV7-9 and TRBJ2-3, with no clear D. The V gene lost 5 bases and the J gene lost 3 bases, with 9 bases spanning the gap. The CDR3 extends over 13 amino acids. The germline V gene encodes CDR1 SEHNR and CDR2 FQNEAQ (reference sequence). Full variable domain (outside the CDR3, taken from reference TRBV7-9 and TRBJ2-3): DTGVSQNPRHKITKRGQNVTFRCDPISEHNRLYWYRQTLGQGPEFLTYFQNEAQLEKSRLLSDRFSAERPKGSFSTLEIQRTEQGDSAMYLCASSAQITDTQYFGPGTRLTVL.

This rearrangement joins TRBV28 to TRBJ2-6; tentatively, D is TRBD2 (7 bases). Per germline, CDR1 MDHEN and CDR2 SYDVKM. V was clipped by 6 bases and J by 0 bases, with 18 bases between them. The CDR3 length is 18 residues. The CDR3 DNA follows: TGTGCCAGCAGGAGGGGGGGGACAATGAGCTCTGGGGCCAACGTCCTGACTTTC. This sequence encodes CASRRGGTMSSGANVLTF. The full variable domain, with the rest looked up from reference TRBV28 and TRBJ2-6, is DVKVTQSSRYLVKRTGEKVFLECVQDMDHENMFWYRQDPGLGLRLIYFSYDVKMKEKGDIPEGYSVSREKKERFSLILESASTNQTSMYLCASRRGGTMSSGANVLTFGAGSRLTVL.

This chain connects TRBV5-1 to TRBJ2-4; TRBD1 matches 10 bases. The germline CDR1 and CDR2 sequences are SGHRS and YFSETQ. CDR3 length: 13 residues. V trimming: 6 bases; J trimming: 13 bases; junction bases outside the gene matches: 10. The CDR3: CASTGQGLGEQYF. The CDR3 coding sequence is TGCGCCAGCACGGGACAGGGGCTTGGGGAGCAGTACTTC.

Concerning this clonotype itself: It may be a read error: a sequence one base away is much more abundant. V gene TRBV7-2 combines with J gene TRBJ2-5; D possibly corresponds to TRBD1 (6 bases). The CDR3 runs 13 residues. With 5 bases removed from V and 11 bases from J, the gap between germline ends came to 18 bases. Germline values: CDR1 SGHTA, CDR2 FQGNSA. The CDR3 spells CASSPLQGNGQYF. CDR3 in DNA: TGTGCCAGCAGCCCTTTACAGGGAAACGGGCAGTACTTC.

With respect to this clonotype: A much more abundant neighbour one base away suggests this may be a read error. The CDR3 DNA is TGCGGTGCTAGTTCCGTCGATCAGCCCCAGCATTTT. Translating it yields CGASSVDQPQHF. The rearrangement links TRBV20-1 to TRBJ1-5; no definite D call. Germline CDR1 DFQATT, CDR2 SNEGSKA (reference sequence). This CDR3 has 12 amino acids.

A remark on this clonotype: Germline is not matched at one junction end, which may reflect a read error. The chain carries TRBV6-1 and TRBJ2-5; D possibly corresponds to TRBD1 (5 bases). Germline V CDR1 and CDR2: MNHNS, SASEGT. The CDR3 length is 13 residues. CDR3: CASSARDQEAQYF. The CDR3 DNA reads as TGTGCCAGCAGCGCCAGGGATCAAGAGGCCCAGTACTTC.

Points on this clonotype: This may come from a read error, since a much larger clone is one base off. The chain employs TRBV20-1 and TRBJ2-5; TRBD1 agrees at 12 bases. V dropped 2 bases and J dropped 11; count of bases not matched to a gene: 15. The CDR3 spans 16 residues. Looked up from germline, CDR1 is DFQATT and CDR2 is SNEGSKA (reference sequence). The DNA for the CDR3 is TGCAGTGCTAGATCTCCTACGGGACAGGGGGCAAATGAGCAGTACTTC. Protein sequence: CSARSPTGQGANEQYF.

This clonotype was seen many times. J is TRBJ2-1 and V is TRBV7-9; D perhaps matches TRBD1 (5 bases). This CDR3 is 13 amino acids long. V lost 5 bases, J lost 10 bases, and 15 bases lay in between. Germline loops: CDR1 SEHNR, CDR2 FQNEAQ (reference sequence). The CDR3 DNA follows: TGTGCCAGCAGCAATTTTGGGGCACTGGAGCAGTTCTTC. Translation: CASSNFGALEQFF.

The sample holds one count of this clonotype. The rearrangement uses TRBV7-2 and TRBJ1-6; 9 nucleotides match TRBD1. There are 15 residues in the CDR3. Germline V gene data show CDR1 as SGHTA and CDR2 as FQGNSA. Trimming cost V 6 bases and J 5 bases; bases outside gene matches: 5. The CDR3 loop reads CASRRRDRDNSPLHF. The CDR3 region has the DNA TGTGCCAGCAGACGCCGGGACAGGGATAATTCACCCCTCCACTTT. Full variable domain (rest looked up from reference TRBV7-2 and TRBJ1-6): GAGVSQSPSNKVTEKGKDVELRCDPISGHTALYWYRQSLGQGLEFLIYFQGNSAPDKSGLPSDRFSAERTGGSVSTLTIQRTQQEDSAVYLCASRRRDRDNSPLHFGNGTRLTVT.

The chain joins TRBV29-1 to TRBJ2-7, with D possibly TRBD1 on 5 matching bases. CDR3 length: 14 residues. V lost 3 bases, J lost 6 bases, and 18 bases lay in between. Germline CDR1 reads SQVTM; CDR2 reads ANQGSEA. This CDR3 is CSVEGWGASSEQYF. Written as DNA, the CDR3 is TGCAGCGTTGAGGGGTGGGGCGCGTCGAGCGAGCAGTACTTC.

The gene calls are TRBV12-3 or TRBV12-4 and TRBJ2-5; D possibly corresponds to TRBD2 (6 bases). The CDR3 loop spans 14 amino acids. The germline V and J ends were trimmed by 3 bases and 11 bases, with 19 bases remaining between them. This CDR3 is CASSLSGRNNEQYF. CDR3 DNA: TGTGCCAGCAGTTTGTCGGGGAGGAACAATGAGCAGTACTTC.

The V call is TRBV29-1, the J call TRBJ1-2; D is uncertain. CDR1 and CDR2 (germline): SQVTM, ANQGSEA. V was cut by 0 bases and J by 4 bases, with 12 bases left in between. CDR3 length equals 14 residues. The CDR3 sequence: CSVEDSQVAYGYTF. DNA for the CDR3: TGCAGCGTTGAAGATTCGCAGGTGGCCTATGGCTACACCTTC.

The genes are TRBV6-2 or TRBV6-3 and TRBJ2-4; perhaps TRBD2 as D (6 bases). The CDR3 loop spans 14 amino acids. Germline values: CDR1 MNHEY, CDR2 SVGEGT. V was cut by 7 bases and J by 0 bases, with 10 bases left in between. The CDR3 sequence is CASNRDLAKNIQYF. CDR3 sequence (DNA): TGTGCCAGCAACCGGGACTTAGCCAAAAACATTCAGTACTTC.